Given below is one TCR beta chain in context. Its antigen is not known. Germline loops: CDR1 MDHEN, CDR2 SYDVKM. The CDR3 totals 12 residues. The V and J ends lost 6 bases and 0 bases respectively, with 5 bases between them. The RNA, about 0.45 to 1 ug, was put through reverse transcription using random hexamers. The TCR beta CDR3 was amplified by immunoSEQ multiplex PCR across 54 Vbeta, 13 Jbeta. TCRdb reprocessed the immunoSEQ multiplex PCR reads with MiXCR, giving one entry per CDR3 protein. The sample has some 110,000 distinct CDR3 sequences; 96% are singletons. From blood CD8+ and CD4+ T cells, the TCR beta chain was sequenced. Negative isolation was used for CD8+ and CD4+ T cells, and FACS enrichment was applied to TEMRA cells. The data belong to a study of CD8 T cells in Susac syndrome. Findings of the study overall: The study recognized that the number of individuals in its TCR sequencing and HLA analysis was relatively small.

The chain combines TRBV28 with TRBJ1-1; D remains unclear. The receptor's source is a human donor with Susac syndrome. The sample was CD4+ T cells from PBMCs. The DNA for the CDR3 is TGTGCCAGCAGCGTCCTGAACACTGAAGCTTTCTTT. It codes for CASSVLNTEAFF.